This T cell receptor beta chain derives from a study of cytomegalovirus exposure and HLA in healthy donors. On the study more broadly: Earlier, 100 million to 130 million unique TCR beta sequences were recovered from about 200 million T cells by an analysis. Study-wide points: Sequencing depth roughly uniform across donors was assumed in presence/absence analyses. A later analysis linked a missense DCLRE1C variant to TCR beta V- and J-gene trimming.

For this clone: Its antigen is unidentified.

Germline V gives CDR1 SGHDT, CDR2 YYEEEE. V shed 0 bases and J 2 bases; nucleotides not matched to a gene: 4. CDR3 length equals 15 residues. Researchers ran the PCR with 60 Vbeta and 13 Jbeta primers. Using immunoSEQ multiplex PCR, the repertoire was profiled, and TCRdb retains in-frame clones only, with some absent. This listing includes 130,000 or so clones. The receptor was isolated from a woman aged 40 to 50 in good health and CMV-seronegative. The sequenced sample was PBMCs. The chain employs TRBV5-6 and TRBJ2-5; 7 bases are a match to TRBD2. The CDR3 loop reads CASSLVSGGQETQYF. CDR3 sequence (DNA): TGTGCCAGCAGCTTGGTTTCGGGGGGTCAAGAGACCCAGTACTTC.